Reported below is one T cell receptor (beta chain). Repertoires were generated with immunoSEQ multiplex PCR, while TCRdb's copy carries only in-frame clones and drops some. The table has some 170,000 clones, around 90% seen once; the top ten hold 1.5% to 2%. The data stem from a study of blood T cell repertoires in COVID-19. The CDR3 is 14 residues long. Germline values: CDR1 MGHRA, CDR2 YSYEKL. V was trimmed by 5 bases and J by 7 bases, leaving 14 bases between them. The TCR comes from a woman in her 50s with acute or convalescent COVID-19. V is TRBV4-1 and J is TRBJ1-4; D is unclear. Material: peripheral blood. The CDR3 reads CASSSGWGGEKLFF. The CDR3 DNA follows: TGCGCCAGCAGCTCTGGGTGGGGAGGTGAAAAACTGTTTTTT.